A selection of T cell receptor beta chains follows, all from one sample in a study of identical twins. Via MiXCR, TCRdb re-called the 5' RACE reads, giving one row per CDR3 protein. The profile shows under 250,000 distinct CDR3 sequences, roughly 12% of them singletons. This sample also belongs to another study, concerning yellow fever vaccine responses in identical twins.

Sequenced material: memory (CD45RO+) T cells sorted from blood. These receptors originate from a woman between 18 and 30 years old in good health. The CDR3 runs from the conserved cysteine through the conserved F or W. D genes are given only for firm matches. Rows give clone size only sometimes, using once, few, many, or a class for an expanded clone.

cdr3_nt cdr3_aa d_call v_call clone_size j_call
TGTGCCAGCAGCGCCCAGTTGGTACGGGAGACCCAGTACTTC CASSAQLVRETQYF - TRBV14 few TRBJ2-5
TGTGCCAGCAGCTTAGTTTTGGAGACTCCCTTCCAGTACTTC CASSLVLETPFQYF - TRBV5-5 - TRBJ2-5
TGTGCCAGCAGTTCCCTGTTGGGGCAGGCTTTCTTT CASSSLLGQAFF - TRBV6-5 - TRBJ1-1
TGTGCCAGCAGCTTGGCCAATGTGGTAGCGGGACCACCAGATACGCAGTATTTT CASSLANVVAGPPDTQYF TRBD2 TRBV5-4 - TRBJ2-3
TGCAGCGTTGAAGGTAGTGCCTACGAGCAGTACTTC CSVEGSAYEQYF - TRBV29-1 many TRBJ2-7
TGCAGTGCTAGAGATTTTCTAGCGCTAGCCAAAAACATTCAGTACTTC CSARDFLALAKNIQYF - TRBV20-1 - TRBJ2-4
TGTGCCAGCAGTGGGGGCTACAGCACAGATACGCAGTATTTT CASSGGYSTDTQYF - TRBV2 many TRBJ2-3
TGTGCCAGCAGCACCACGCGGACTGAAGCTTTCTTT CASSTTRTEAFF - TRBV7-8 - TRBJ1-1
TGCTGTGCTAGAGATCGAACTAGCGGGAGTATCACCGGGGAGCTGTTTTTT CCARDRTSGSITGELFF TRBD2 TRBV20-1 - TRBJ2-2
TGTGCCAGCAGCGCATTCGGACTAGCGGGGGTTTACGCCGGGGAGCTGTTTTTT CASSAFGLAGVYAGELFF TRBD2 TRBV9 many TRBJ2-2
TGTGCCAGCAGTTACTCGATTACGACGGTCTACGAGCAGTACTTC CASSYSITTVYEQYF - TRBV6-2/TRBV6-3 few TRBJ2-7
TGTGCCAGCAGCTTAGATCTCAGGGGAGACGGCTACACCTTC CASSLDLRGDGYTF - TRBV11-2 few TRBJ1-2
TGTGCCAGCAGCAAGACAGGGGAAAGGGACACCGGGGAGCTGTTTTTT CASSKTGERDTGELFF TRBD1 TRBV5-6 - TRBJ2-2
TGCAGCGCCGGGAGTCGAAGGGAGCAGTACTTC CSAGSRREQYF - TRBV29-1 many TRBJ2-7
TGTGCCAGCAGTTTCTCCAGAACCGAGCAGTACTTC CASSFSRTEQYF - TRBV12-3/TRBV12-4 few TRBJ2-7
TGTGCCAGCAGAATCTATGGCTACACCTTC CASRIYGYTF - TRBV6-5 few TRBJ1-2
TGTGCCAGCAGCTGGGGGACAGGGGGGGATCAGCCCCAGCATTTT CASSWGTGGDQPQHF TRBD1 TRBV7-9 - TRBJ1-5
TGTGCCAGCAGCCCGGCGAGTCCAGGGGCTAGAAACGAGCAGTACTTC CASSPASPGARNEQYF - TRBV5-4 - TRBJ2-7
TGTGCCTGGAGTCGGGACGGGGGCTACGAGCAGTACTTC CAWSRDGGYEQYF - TRBV30 - TRBJ2-7
TGTGCCAGCAGCTTACTCGGGAGGGCCCTTGAGCAGTTCTTC CASSLLGRALEQFF TRBD2 TRBV11-2 many TRBJ2-1
TGTGCCAGCAGTGAAACTAGCGGGTACAATGAGCAGTTCTTC CASSETSGYNEQFF TRBD2 TRBV25-1 - TRBJ2-1
TGCGCCAGCAGCTACTTTTTGGACAGGGGGACCAACGAGCAGTACTTC CASSYFLDRGTNEQYF TRBD1 TRBV5-1 few TRBJ2-7
TGCGCCAGCAGCTTGTCAAGGACCAGAGCCCCCACAGATACGCAGTATTTT CASSLSRTRAPTDTQYF - TRBV5-1 - TRBJ2-3
TGCGCCAGCAGCCCCCGAGCGACAGATACGCAGTATTTT CASSPRATDTQYF - TRBV4-3 many TRBJ2-3
TGCGCCAGCAGCCCAGGAGGGACTCCTGGGGGGGATACGCAGTATTTT CASSPGGTPGGDTQYF - TRBV4-1 many TRBJ2-3
TGTGCCAGCAGTCCTAGCGGGGTCTCCTACAATGAGCAGTTCTTC CASSPSGVSYNEQFF TRBD2 TRBV6-2/TRBV6-3 few TRBJ2-1
TGTGCCAGCAGCCGAGGGGGGGATAATTCACCCCTCCACTTT CASSRGGDNSPLHF - TRBV25-1 few TRBJ1-6
TGTGCCAGCAGCTTAAATCGTGGAAGCACAGATACGCAGTATTTT CASSLNRGSTDTQYF - TRBV7-2 - TRBJ2-3
TGTGCCACCAAGCGGGTGGGATGGCAGACCCAGTACTTC CATKRVGWQTQYF - TRBV28 - TRBJ2-5
TGTGCCAGTAGTATGGCATCGAACACTGAAGCTTTCTTT CASSMASNTEAFF - TRBV19 few TRBJ1-1
TGTGCCAGCAGCTCAGCCTACCACTACAATGAGCAGTTCTTC CASSSAYHYNEQFF - TRBV11-2 - TRBJ2-1
TGTGCCAGTACCCTAGGGGGGGGTGCGGCTGAAGCCTTCTTT CASTLGGGAAEAFF - TRBV19 - TRBJ1-1
TGTGCCAGCAGCACCACAGGGCATGCCTACGAGCAGTACTTC CASSTTGHAYEQYF - TRBV7-9 - TRBJ2-7
TGCGCCAGCAGCTTGGTCCTAGACTACGAGCAGTACTTC CASSLVLDYEQYF - TRBV5-1 few TRBJ2-7
TGTGCCTGGAGTGTAGGAGGAGACTATGGCTACACCTTC CAWSVGGDYGYTF - TRBV30 - TRBJ1-2
TGCAGTGCTAGCCCGACCGGGACTAGCGGGAGTAATGAGCAGTTCTTC CSASPTGTSGSNEQFF TRBD2 TRBV20-1 few TRBJ2-1
TGCAGTGCTAGAGGACAGGGGTTGGTGACCCAGTACTTC CSARGQGLVTQYF TRBD1 TRBV20-1 few TRBJ2-5
TGTGCCAGCAGTTCCCGGACCGACAATGAGCAGTTCTTC CASSSRTDNEQFF - TRBV27 few TRBJ2-1
TGTGCCAGCAGCCAACGGGAGGGCTCCCGGGGCTATGGCTACACCTTC CASSQREGSRGYGYTF - TRBV3-1 - TRBJ1-2
TGCGCCAGCAGCTTGGGGGGCCGGGGGACTACCTACGAGCAGTACTTC CASSLGGRGTTYEQYF TRBD2 TRBV5-1 few TRBJ2-7
TGTGCCAGTAGTATACGGGACAGCTACGAGCAGTACTTC CASSIRDSYEQYF TRBD1 TRBV19 - TRBJ2-7
TGCGCCAGCAGCTACACAGGGAATGAGCAGTTCTTC CASSYTGNEQFF - TRBV5-1 - TRBJ2-1
TGTGCCAGCAGTTTGACGGGGACACTCGAGACCCAGTACTTC CASSLTGTLETQYF - TRBV12-3/TRBV12-4 few TRBJ2-5
TGTGCCAGCACCAACGGGGCGGGAGGACCCTACAATGAGCAGTTCTTC CASTNGAGGPYNEQFF TRBD2 TRBV6-2/TRBV6-3 many TRBJ2-1
TGTGCCTGGAGTACCTGGACAGGGGGCCCCAGGGGTGGCAATCAGCCCCAGCATTTT CAWSTWTGGPRGGNQPQHF TRBD1 TRBV30 few TRBJ1-5
TGCAGCGCCAGGGTCAATGAGCAGTTCTTC CSARVNEQFF - TRBV29-1 many TRBJ2-1
TGTGCCAGCAGCCACTGGGATCGAGAGACCCAGTACTTC CASSHWDRETQYF - TRBV3-1 many TRBJ2-5
TGTGCCAGCAGCTTGGACTATGGGGAGCAGTACTTC CASSLDYGEQYF - TRBV5-4 few TRBJ2-7
TGTGCCAGCAGCCTTCAGGGGGTAGACTACGAGCAGTACTTC CASSLQGVDYEQYF TRBD1 TRBV14 many TRBJ2-7